This T cell receptor beta chain was found in a study of control samples from healthy donors and cancer patients. Germline loops: CDR1 SGHTA, CDR2 FQGNSA. The CDR3 is 18 amino acids. V gave up 5 bases and J gave up 6 bases; unmatched junction bases: 19. Assay used: immunoSEQ multiplex PCR; TCRdb lists only in-frame clones, some missing. In all, the sample yields about 210,000 clones. The sample comprised blood. The clonotype was recovered from a woman aged 30 to 39 in good health. This sequence joins TRBV7-2 and TRBJ2-3; 8 bases are shared with TRBD2. The CDR3 protein is CASSPRRRSERGRDTQYF. The CDR3 DNA sequence: TGTGCCAGCAGCCCCAGGCGTAGAAGTGAGCGGGGGAGGGATACGCAGTATTTT.